The rows below give T cell receptor beta chains drawn from one sample of a study of blood T cell repertoires in COVID-19. The assay was immunoSEQ multiplex PCR, and TCRdb's table has in-frame clones only and misses some. The data hold 170,000 or so clones, with 80% observed a single time. The sample comprised peripheral blood. Receptor source: a man between 65 and 80 years old with active or convalescent COVID-19. CDR3s include the opening cysteine and the closing phenylalanine or tryptophan. Fields, in order: clone size, J gene, D gene, V gene, CDR3 DNA, CDR3 protein. The D gene is left open where the match is weak. Clone size, where shown, is once, few, many, or a class for clones that have expanded.

abundance: -
j_gene: TRBJ2-7
d_gene: -
v_gene: TRBV9
CDR3nt: TGTGCCAGCAGCGTAGGGGGGCGAGTAGGGCTCAACGAGCAGTACTTC
CDR3aa: CASSVGGRVGLNEQYF

abundance: -
j_gene: TRBJ2-2
d_gene: -
v_gene: TRBV7-2
CDR3nt: TGTGCCAGCAGCAAGACAGGGAACACCGGGGAGCTGTTTTTT
CDR3aa: CASSKTGNTGELFF

abundance: once
j_gene: TRBJ1-5
d_gene: -
v_gene: TRBV30
CDR3nt: TGTGCCTGGAGGCCTTGGGGAGTGGATCAGCCCCAGCATTTT
CDR3aa: CAWRPWGVDQPQHF

abundance: -
j_gene: TRBJ2-4
d_gene: TRBD2
v_gene: TRBV7-2
CDR3nt: TGTGCCAGCAGCTTAGCGCCCCCTAGCGGGAGACGCAAGTACTTC
CDR3aa: CASSLAPPSGRRKYF

abundance: few
j_gene: TRBJ1-1
d_gene: -
v_gene: TRBV19
CDR3nt: TGTGCCAGCAACCGGGACACGAACACTGAAGCTTTCTTT
CDR3aa: CASNRDTNTEAFF

abundance: -
j_gene: TRBJ1-1
d_gene: TRBD1
v_gene: TRBV5-1
CDR3nt: TGCGCCAGCAGCTTGGGTACAGGGGCGGGCACTGAAGCTTTCTTT
CDR3aa: CASSLGTGAGTEAFF

abundance: -
j_gene: TRBJ2-4
d_gene: TRBD1
v_gene: TRBV18
CDR3nt: TGTGCCAGCTCACCACTAGGACAGGGAGCCAAAAACATTCAGTACTTC
CDR3aa: CASSPLGQGAKNIQYF

abundance: -
j_gene: TRBJ1-4
d_gene: -
v_gene: TRBV2
CDR3nt: TGTGCCAGCAGTGGAAGAACAGGGAGAAATGAAAAACTGTTTTTT
CDR3aa: CASSGRTGRNEKLFF

abundance: -
j_gene: TRBJ1-6
d_gene: -
v_gene: TRBV14
CDR3nt: TGTGCCAGCAGCCTTGATGCGAATTCACCCCTCCACTTT
CDR3aa: CASSLDANSPLHF

abundance: -
j_gene: TRBJ1-2
d_gene: TRBD1
v_gene: TRBV3-1/TRBV3-2
CDR3nt: TGTGCCAGCAGCCACCCCGGGACAGAGTTTGGCTACACCTTC
CDR3aa: CASSHPGTEFGYTF

abundance: -
j_gene: TRBJ2-7
d_gene: -
v_gene: TRBV3-1/TRBV3-2
CDR3nt: TGTGCCAGCAGCCAAGCAGGGTACGAGCAGTACTTC
CDR3aa: CASSQAGYEQYF

abundance: -
j_gene: TRBJ2-7
d_gene: -
v_gene: TRBV5-4
CDR3nt: TGTGCCAGCAGCCCATGGACTCCCAACGAGCAGTACTTC
CDR3aa: CASSPWTPNEQYF

abundance: -
j_gene: TRBJ2-3
d_gene: TRBD1
v_gene: TRBV2
CDR3nt: TGTGCCAGCACCTTGAGACAGGGCAGCACAGATACGCAGTATTTT
CDR3aa: CASTLRQGSTDTQYF

abundance: few
j_gene: TRBJ1-6
d_gene: TRBD1
v_gene: TRBV7-9
CDR3nt: TGTGCCAGCAGCTACACAGGGGTTAATTCACCCCTCCACTTT
CDR3aa: CASSYTGVNSPLHF

abundance: -
j_gene: TRBJ1-6
d_gene: -
v_gene: TRBV7-9
CDR3nt: TGTGCCAGCAGTCCCTGGGAGGGTTCACCCCTCCACTTT
CDR3aa: CASSPWEGSPLHF

abundance: -
j_gene: TRBJ2-5
d_gene: -
v_gene: TRBV12-3/TRBV12-4
CDR3nt: TGTGCCAGCAGTTCTCGGACCGGAGGGACCCAGTACTTC
CDR3aa: CASSSRTGGTQYF

abundance: few
j_gene: TRBJ2-5
d_gene: TRBD1
v_gene: TRBV7-2
CDR3nt: TGTGCCAGCAGCTTATGGGCAGGGGGATGGGAGACCCAGTACTTC
CDR3aa: CASSLWAGGWETQYF

abundance: -
j_gene: TRBJ1-1
d_gene: TRBD1
v_gene: TRBV10-3
CDR3nt: TGTGCCATCAGGGGGACCGGGACAGGGGATGAAGCTTTCTTT
CDR3aa: CAIRGTGTGDEAFF

abundance: -
j_gene: TRBJ1-6
d_gene: -
v_gene: TRBV11-2
CDR3nt: TGTGCCAGCAGCCCCGCGGGATTATATAATTCACCCCTCCACTTT
CDR3aa: CASSPAGLYNSPLHF

abundance: -
j_gene: TRBJ2-7
d_gene: -
v_gene: TRBV11-3
CDR3nt: TGTGCCAGCAGCTTCCCAGACTCCTACGAGCAGTACTTC
CDR3aa: CASSFPDSYEQYF

abundance: -
j_gene: TRBJ1-4
d_gene: -
v_gene: TRBV6-5
CDR3nt: TGTGCCAGCAGTTACTTAGGGGGTCAAGAAAAACTGTTTTTT
CDR3aa: CASSYLGGQEKLFF

abundance: -
j_gene: TRBJ2-2
d_gene: -
v_gene: TRBV5-1
CDR3nt: TGCGCCAGCAGCTTAACCCCGGGACAACTGAACACCGGGGAGCTGTTTTTT
CDR3aa: CASSLTPGQLNTGELFF

abundance: -
j_gene: TRBJ2-7
d_gene: TRBD1
v_gene: TRBV6-5
CDR3nt: TGTGCCAGCAGCAAAGACAGGGGAGGCGAGCAGTACTTC
CDR3aa: CASSKDRGGEQYF

abundance: few
j_gene: TRBJ1-3
d_gene: -
v_gene: TRBV3-1/TRBV3-2
CDR3nt: TGTGCCAGCAGCCAAGGCCCCGGTGCGGGAAACACCATATATTTT
CDR3aa: CASSQGPGAGNTIYF

abundance: once
j_gene: TRBJ2-1
d_gene: -
v_gene: TRBV5-1
CDR3nt: TGCGCCAGCAGCGTTTCAAATGAGCAGTTCTTC
CDR3aa: CASSVSNEQFF

abundance: many
j_gene: TRBJ1-2
d_gene: -
v_gene: TRBV29-1
CDR3nt: TGCAGCGTTGCGGACGGGGTTAACTATGGCTACACCTTC
CDR3aa: CSVADGVNYGYTF

abundance: -
j_gene: TRBJ2-7
d_gene: TRBD1
v_gene: TRBV19
CDR3nt: TGTGCGTCTGCCCCCGGGGACAGCTCCTACGAGCAGTACTTC
CDR3aa: CASAPGDSSYEQYF

abundance: once
j_gene: TRBJ1-1
d_gene: -
v_gene: TRBV10-2
CDR3nt: TGCGCCAGCAGTGAGCAGGGGCCGAACACTGAAGCTTTCTTT
CDR3aa: CASSEQGPNTEAFF

abundance: -
j_gene: TRBJ1-1
d_gene: -
v_gene: TRBV5-4
CDR3nt: TGTGCCAGCAGCCCCGATCCACAGGACCCTCCGAACACTGAAGCTTTCTTT
CDR3aa: CASSPDPQDPPNTEAFF

abundance: -
j_gene: TRBJ1-4
d_gene: -
v_gene: TRBV29-1
CDR3nt: TGCAGCGTTGGGGTTCGGGGAACTAATGAAAAACTGTTTTTT
CDR3aa: CSVGVRGTNEKLFF

abundance: -
j_gene: TRBJ1-5
d_gene: -
v_gene: TRBV3-1/TRBV3-2
CDR3nt: TGTGCCAGCAGCCAAGATAGGGGTACTCAGCCCCAGCATTTT
CDR3aa: CASSQDRGTQPQHF

abundance: -
j_gene: TRBJ2-3
d_gene: -
v_gene: TRBV25-1
CDR3nt: TGTGCCAGCAGTGACGTGGGCCCAGATACGCAGTATTTT
CDR3aa: CASSDVGPDTQYF

abundance: -
j_gene: TRBJ2-5
d_gene: -
v_gene: TRBV10-2
CDR3nt: TGCGCCAGCAGGGCCCCAGGAGGAGAGACCCAGTACTTC
CDR3aa: CASRAPGGETQYF

abundance: -
j_gene: TRBJ2-5
d_gene: -
v_gene: TRBV7-3
CDR3nt: TGTGCCAGCAGCTTATCTTCGGTTGAAGAGACCCAGTACTTC
CDR3aa: CASSLSSVEETQYF

abundance: -
j_gene: TRBJ2-1
d_gene: TRBD2
v_gene: TRBV5-1
CDR3nt: TGCGCCAGCAGCTCCGGATCGGCTAGCGGGAGGGCCGTTCCTGAGCAGTTCTTC
CDR3aa: CASSSGSASGRAVPEQFF

abundance: -
j_gene: TRBJ2-7
d_gene: -
v_gene: TRBV11-2
CDR3nt: TGTGCCAGCTCCATGCCTAGCTCCTACGAGCAGTACTTC
CDR3aa: CASSMPSSYEQYF

abundance: -
j_gene: TRBJ1-5
d_gene: -
v_gene: TRBV2
CDR3nt: TGTGCCAGCAGTGAAATAAGCAGCAATCAGCCCCAGCATTTT
CDR3aa: CASSEISSNQPQHF

abundance: -
j_gene: TRBJ1-2
d_gene: -
v_gene: TRBV30
CDR3nt: TGTGCCTGGAGTGTACTGAACTCCGGGGGCTACACCTTC
CDR3aa: CAWSVLNSGGYTF

abundance: once
j_gene: TRBJ1-2
d_gene: -
v_gene: TRBV27
CDR3nt: TGTGCCAGCAGTACGCTGGAGTCGCCTAACTATGGCTACACCTTC
CDR3aa: CASSTLESPNYGYTF

abundance: -
j_gene: TRBJ2-1
d_gene: -
v_gene: TRBV12-5
CDR3nt: TGTGCTAGTGGTTTGGTAGAGGGGTTTTACAGGGACAATGAGCAGTTCTTC
CDR3aa: CASGLVEGFYRDNEQFF

abundance: -
j_gene: TRBJ2-1
d_gene: -
v_gene: TRBV3-1/TRBV3-2
CDR3nt: TGTGCCAGCAGCCAAGTCTCCCTACCGAACGAGCAGTTCTTC
CDR3aa: CASSQVSLPNEQFF

abundance: -
j_gene: TRBJ2-2
d_gene: -
v_gene: TRBV12-3/TRBV12-4
CDR3nt: TGTGCCAGCAACCAGGGCCCCGGGGAGCTGTTTTTT
CDR3aa: CASNQGPGELFF

abundance: -
j_gene: TRBJ1-1
d_gene: -
v_gene: TRBV6-5
CDR3nt: TGTGCCAGCAGTTACGGGGAGTACTCTGAAGCTTTCTTT
CDR3aa: CASSYGEYSEAFF

abundance: -
j_gene: TRBJ2-2
d_gene: -
v_gene: TRBV7-8
CDR3nt: TGTGCCAGCAGCCAAACGAGGATCGGGGAGCTGTTTTTT
CDR3aa: CASSQTRIGELFF

abundance: -
j_gene: TRBJ2-5
d_gene: -
v_gene: TRBV21-1
CDR3nt: TGTGCCAGCGTCCTGTGGGGTCCTCTCCTGGGGGTGGTCTTTGGGGCGGGAGGGCGCGAGACCCAGTACTTC
CDR3aa: CASVLWGPLLGVVFGAGGRETQYF

abundance: few
j_gene: TRBJ1-4
d_gene: -
v_gene: TRBV7-9
CDR3nt: TGTGCCAGCAGCTTAGAATGGGGGGGAAAACTGTTTTTT
CDR3aa: CASSLEWGGKLFF

abundance: many
j_gene: TRBJ2-1
d_gene: -
v_gene: TRBV5-4
CDR3nt: TGTGCCAGCACGCCGTCTCGACTTCGCTCCTACAATGAGCAGTTCTTC
CDR3aa: CASTPSRLRSYNEQFF

abundance: -
j_gene: TRBJ2-5
d_gene: -
v_gene: TRBV6-5
CDR3nt: TGTGCCAGCAGTCGCACCGGGACACTACAAGAGACCCAGTACTTC
CDR3aa: CASSRTGTLQETQYF

abundance: -
j_gene: TRBJ1-1
d_gene: TRBD1
v_gene: TRBV5-1
CDR3nt: TGCGCCAGCAGGGTTCAGGGGGGTTTGAACACTGAAGCTTTCTTT
CDR3aa: CASRVQGGLNTEAFF

abundance: -
j_gene: TRBJ2-7
d_gene: -
v_gene: TRBV1
CDR3nt: TGCACCAGCAGGGGGGGGGACATATCCTACGAGCAGTACTTC
CDR3aa: CTSRGGDISYEQYF

abundance: -
j_gene: TRBJ2-7
d_gene: -
v_gene: TRBV27
CDR3nt: TGTGCCAGCAGTTTCTTCGCAGGAAAGTCCTACGAGCAGTACTTC
CDR3aa: CASSFFAGKSYEQYF

abundance: -
j_gene: TRBJ1-3
d_gene: -
v_gene: TRBV19
CDR3nt: TGTGCCAGTAGAGCGTCGGGAGGTCCGGGAGGAAACACCATATATTTT
CDR3aa: CASRASGGPGGNTIYF

abundance: -
j_gene: TRBJ1-1
d_gene: -
v_gene: TRBV11-2
CDR3nt: TGTGCCAGCAGCTTAGGGGGGGGGAGCTGGAACACTGAAGCTTTCTTT
CDR3aa: CASSLGGGSWNTEAFF

abundance: -
j_gene: TRBJ2-4
d_gene: TRBD1
v_gene: TRBV6-4
CDR3nt: TGTGCCAGCACCAAACCCCGGGACAGGGGAGCCAAAAACATTCAGTACTTC
CDR3aa: CASTKPRDRGAKNIQYF

abundance: -
j_gene: TRBJ1-6
d_gene: TRBD1
v_gene: TRBV10-3
CDR3nt: TGTGCCACCGGCGGGGACAGGAGTTCACCCCTCCACTTT
CDR3aa: CATGGDRSSPLHF

abundance: -
j_gene: TRBJ1-1
d_gene: -
v_gene: TRBV19
CDR3nt: TGTGCCAGTTCGGGGATGGTAAGGACTGAAGCTTTCTTT
CDR3aa: CASSGMVRTEAFF

abundance: -
j_gene: TRBJ1-1
d_gene: -
v_gene: TRBV7-2
CDR3nt: TGTGCCAGCAGCTTCCAACAGGGTCTGGGCACTGAAGCTTTCTTT
CDR3aa: CASSFQQGLGTEAFF

abundance: once
j_gene: TRBJ1-2
d_gene: TRBD1
v_gene: TRBV19
CDR3nt: TGTGCCAGTAGTACCGCCGGGACAGGGGGCTTTGGCTACACCTTC
CDR3aa: CASSTAGTGGFGYTF

abundance: -
j_gene: TRBJ1-1
d_gene: -
v_gene: TRBV18
CDR3nt: TGTGCCAGCTCCCCCGGGGTAGCGAGGAACACTGAAGCTTTCTTT
CDR3aa: CASSPGVARNTEAFF